A selection of T cell receptor beta chains follows, all from one sample in a study of cytomegalovirus exposure and HLA in healthy donors. Repertoires were generated with immunoSEQ multiplex PCR, while TCRdb's copy carries only in-frame clones and drops some. The data contain 150,000 or so clones, about 80% of them seen just once; the ten biggest clones take up roughly 13%. The sequencing sample was made of PBMCs. The receptors come from a man aged 30 to 39 in good health and CMV-seropositive. Both conserved end residues are part of each CDR3. Each record gives: V gene, J gene, CDR3 length, clone size, D gene, CDR3 DNA, CDR3 protein. The D gene is left open where the match is weak. Only part of the rows carry a size: once, few, many, or a class if the clone is expanded.

TRBV5-8,TRBJ2-1,14,-,TRBD2,TGTGCCAGCAGCTTGGGGACTAGCTACAATGAGCAGTTCTTC,CASSLGTSYNEQFF
TRBV30,TRBJ2-5,13,-,TRBD1,TGTGCCTGGAGGCGACAGGGGCGGGAGACCCAGTACTTC,CAWRRQGRETQYF
TRBV19,TRBJ2-1,13,-,-,TGTGCCAGTAGTATCTCCTCCTACAATGAGCAGTTCTTC,CASSISSYNEQFF
TRBV4-1,TRBJ2-7,15,-,TRBD2,TGCGCCAGCAGCCCCTCACTAGCGGGAAGGGACGAGCAGTACTTC,CASSPSLAGRDEQYF
TRBV28,TRBJ1-5,12,-,-,TGTGCCAGCAGTTTACCTAATCAGCCCCAGCATTTT,CASSLPNQPQHF
TRBV9,TRBJ2-5,16,-,TRBD1,TGTGCCAGCAGCCCCGGGACAAGGCCGACAGGGGAGACCCAGTACTTC,CASSPGTRPTGETQYF
TRBV5-6,TRBJ2-5,15,-,-,TGTGCCAGCAGCTTGGAGCAGCTCGACGGGGAGACCCAGTACTTC,CASSLEQLDGETQYF
TRBV7-2,TRBJ2-3,15,-,-,TGTGCCAGCAGCCTACAGGGTGCTGGCACAGATACGCAGTATTTT,CASSLQGAGTDTQYF
TRBV5-1,TRBJ2-6,19,-,TRBD2,TGCGCCAGCAGCTGGCGGGGGGCGAACCGACTCTCTGGGGCCAACGTCCTGACTTTC,CASSWRGANRLSGANVLTF
TRBV19,TRBJ2-7,14,-,-,TGTGCCAGTAGTCCCCGGGACACGGCCTACGAGCAGTACTTC,CASSPRDTAYEQYF
TRBV19,TRBJ2-7,15,-,TRBD1,TGTGCCAGTAGTTGGCCGGGACAGGGCCTCGTCGAGCAGTACTTC,CASSWPGQGLVEQYF
TRBV4-2,TRBJ2-7,16,-,TRBD2,TGTGCCAGCAGCCCGACCGGACTAGCCGAGAGCTACGAGCAGTACTTC,CASSPTGLAESYEQYF
TRBV2,TRBJ2-3,17,once,TRBD2,TGTGCCAGCAGTGGAGGACTAGCGGGAGCCATCACAGATACGCAGTATTTT,CASSGGLAGAITDTQYF
TRBV5-4,TRBJ2-7,12,-,-,TGTGCCAGCAGCTTGGACAGGGACGAGCAGTACTTC,CASSLDRDEQYF
TRBV11-1,TRBJ2-7,13,-,-,TGTGCCAGCAGCTTGCAGGACTCCTACGAGCAGTACTTC,CASSLQDSYEQYF
TRBV19,TRBJ1-5,15,-,TRBD1,TGTGCCAGTAGCCGTAGGACAGGGGGCAATCAGCCCCAGCATTTT,CASSRRTGGNQPQHF
TRBV7-2,TRBJ2-1,17,-,TRBD2,TGTGCCAGCAGCTTAGTCGGGACGGGAGGGCCCCCCCGTGAGCAGTTCTTC,CASSLVGTGGPPREQFF
TRBV11-2,TRBJ1-5,13,few,-,TGTGCCAGCAGCCGAGATAGCAATCAGCCCCAGCATTTT,CASSRDSNQPQHF
TRBV11-2,TRBJ2-5,15,once,TRBD2,TGTGCCAGCAGCCCCCGGGGGGGGGACATAGAGACCCAGTACTTC,CASSPRGGDIETQYF
TRBV19,TRBJ1-1,15,few,-,TGTGCCAGTAGTATAACAGGGCAGCAGAACACTGAAGCTTTCTTT,CASSITGQQNTEAFF
TRBV27,TRBJ1-4,14,-,TRBD1,TGTGCCAGCAGCCGGGACAGGGGTGGGGAAAAACTGTTTTTT,CASSRDRGGEKLFF
TRBV11-2,TRBJ2-5,15,-,-,TGTGCCAGCAGCTTAGGCGACAGGATCCAAGAGACCCAGTACTTC,CASSLGDRIQETQYF
TRBV6-4,TRBJ1-6,15,-,-,TGTGCCAGCAGAGAAGACTCTTTGCTCAATTCACCCCTCCACTTT,CASREDSLLNSPLHF
TRBV16,TRBJ2-7,17,-,-,TGTGCCAGCAGCCAATCCACAGTGGAAACAACTTATTACGAGCAGTACTTC,CASSQSTVETTYYEQYF
TRBV11-2,TRBJ2-7,14,-,-,TGTGCCAGCAGCTTAGCGGGAGCAGGCGGCGAGCAGTACTTC,CASSLAGAGGEQYF
TRBV7-6,TRBJ2-2,16,-,-,TGTGCCAGCAGTCCCCTACAAGGCGGGCGTACCGGGGAGCTGTTTTTT,CASSPLQGGRTGELFF
TRBV6-5,TRBJ2-7,15,-,-,TGTGCCAGCAGTGCCCCAGGGGTAGGCTCCCGCGAGCAGTACTTC,CASSAPGVGSREQYF
TRBV6-5,TRBJ2-6,15,-,-,TGTGCCAGCAACCCTGGTAGCTCTGGGGCCAACGTCCTGACTTTC,CASNPGSSGANVLTF
TRBV7-9,TRBJ2-1,17,-,TRBD1,TGTGCCAGCAGCTTACCCCAGGGACAGGGCTCCTACAATGAGCAGTTCTTC,CASSLPQGQGSYNEQFF
TRBV5-4,TRBJ2-1,16,-,-,TGTGCCAGCACCCATGCTGGGACACGGACCCTTAGTGAGCAGTTCTTC,CASTHAGTRTLSEQFF
TRBV27,TRBJ2-3,17,-,TRBD1,TGTGCCAGCAGGGAAGCGAGACAGGGGTGGGCCACAGATACGCAGTATTTT,CASREARQGWATDTQYF
TRBV30,TRBJ1-2,13,few,TRBD1,TGTGCCTGGAGTCGACAGGGGCCCGCTGGCTACACCTTC,CAWSRQGPAGYTF
TRBV6-1,TRBJ2-1,15,-,TRBD2,TGTGCCAGCACCGGGACTAGCGGGAGTATCGATGAGCAGTTCTTC,CASTGTSGSIDEQFF
TRBV2,TRBJ2-3,15,-,TRBD2,TGTGCCAGCAGTCCTACTAGCGGCGGAGCGGATACGCAGTATTTT,CASSPTSGGADTQYF
TRBV6-5,TRBJ2-1,16,-,-,TGTGCCAGCAGTTACTCGGAGGGGGCGTCCTACAATGAGCAGTTCTTC,CASSYSEGASYNEQFF
TRBV27,TRBJ1-1,14,-,-,TGTGCCAGCAACAACGGTAGGGGGAACACTGAAGCTTTCTTT,CASNNGRGNTEAFF
TRBV12-5,TRBJ1-1,16,-,-,TGTGCTAGTGGTTTGGTAGAGGGCGTGGTGAACACTGAAGCTTTCTTT,CASGLVEGVVNTEAFF
TRBV5-1,TRBJ2-3,14,-,-,TGCGCCAGCAGCTTGCAAGGGGGGGGAGATACGCAGTATTTT,CASSLQGGGDTQYF
TRBV29-1,TRBJ2-1,16,-,-,TGCAGCGTTGAAGGCCTCCTAGCCGGAGCCTACAATGAGCAGTTCTTC,CSVEGLLAGAYNEQFF
TRBV30,TRBJ1-2,13,-,-,TGTGCCTGGTATACAGGAGCCGACTATGGCTACACCTTC,CAWYTGADYGYTF
TRBV10-1,TRBJ2-1,17,once,TRBD2,TGCGCCAGCAGTGAGGCTGAGACTAGCGGGAGGGTTCATGAGCAGTTCTTC,CASSEAETSGRVHEQFF
TRBV2,TRBJ2-5,13,-,-,TGTGCCAGCAGTGGAGTGACAGGAGAGACCCAGTACTTC,CASSGVTGETQYF
TRBV10-2,TRBJ2-7,14,-,-,TGCGCCAGCAGTAACCCAGGGGACGTGTACGAGCAGTACTTC,CASSNPGDVYEQYF
TRBV28,TRBJ2-1,17,-,TRBD2,TGTGCCAGCAGTTTATGGGCTAGCGGAAACTCCTACAATGAGCAGTTCTTC,CASSLWASGNSYNEQFF